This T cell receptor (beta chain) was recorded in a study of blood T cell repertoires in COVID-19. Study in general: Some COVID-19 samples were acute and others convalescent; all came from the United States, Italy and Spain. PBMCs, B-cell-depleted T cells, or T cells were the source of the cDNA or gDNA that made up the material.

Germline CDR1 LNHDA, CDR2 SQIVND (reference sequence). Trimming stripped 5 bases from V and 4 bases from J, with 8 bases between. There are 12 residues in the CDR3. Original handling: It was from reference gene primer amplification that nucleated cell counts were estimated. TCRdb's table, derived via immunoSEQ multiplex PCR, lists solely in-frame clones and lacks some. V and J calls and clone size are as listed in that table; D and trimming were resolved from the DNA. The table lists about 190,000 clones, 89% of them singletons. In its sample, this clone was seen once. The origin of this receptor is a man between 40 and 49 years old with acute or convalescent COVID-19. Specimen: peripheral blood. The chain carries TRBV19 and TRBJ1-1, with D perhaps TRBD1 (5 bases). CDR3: CASSRGSTEAFF. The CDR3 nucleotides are TGTGCCAGTAGTCGGGGGAGCACTGAAGCTTTCTTT.